The clone carrying this T cell receptor beta chain appeared a single time. This sample was included in a study of control samples from healthy donors and cancer patients. Profiling relied on immunoSEQ multiplex PCR, and the TCRdb table lists in-frame clones only, not all of them. The table has around 170,000 clones, nearly 90% seen once; the top ten hold more than 1.3%. The germline V gene has CDR1 SGHDT and CDR2 YYEEEE. The CDR3 is 16 amino acids. V dropped 4 bases and J dropped 5; count of bases not matched to a gene: 10. The chain uses TRBV5-6 and TRBJ2-1; 9 bases align to TRBD1. The receptor's source is a woman between 50 and 59 years old in good health. Sequencing was carried out using blood. The CDR3 here is CASSRSGTGPNNEQFF. The CDR3 DNA reads as TGTGCCAGCAGCCGGTCCGGGACAGGGCCGAACAATGAGCAGTTCTTC. Full variable domain (outside the CDR3, taken from reference TRBV5-6 and TRBJ2-1): DAGVTQSPTHLIKTRGQQVTLRCSPKSGHDTVSWYQQALGQGPQFIFQYYEEEERQRGNFPDRFSGHQFPNYSSELNVNALLLGDSALYLCASSRSGTGPNNEQFFGPGTRLTVL.